The sequence of this T cell receptor beta chain was determined in a study of blood T cell repertoires in COVID-19. On the study more broadly: The study drew acute and convalescent COVID-19 samples from the United States, Italy and Spain. Sources were T cells, B-cell-depleted T cells, or PBMCs; the material itself was cDNA or gDNA.

The CDR3 consists of 13 residues. Germline CDR1 and CDR2: WSHSY and SAAADI. The V gene lost 4 bases and the J gene lost 4 bases, with 8 bases spanning the gap. In the original analysis: Counts of nucleated cells, estimated from reference gene primer amplification, were obtained. The protocol was immunoSEQ multiplex PCR, while the TCRdb copy is restricted to in-frame clones and leaves out a portion. Clone size and the V and J calls come from that table; the DNA yielded D and trimming. The table records approximately 170,000 clones, around 85% of them present only once. The TCR originated in a man in his forties or fifties with active or convalescent COVID-19. The chain combines TRBV10-2 with TRBJ1-5; D is unresolved. Source material: peripheral blood. As DNA, the CDR3 is TGCGCCAGCAGTGCGTTAATAAATCAGCCCCAGCATTTT. Encoded protein: CASSALINQPQHF.